The 8 T cell receptor beta chains reported below all come from one sample, sequenced in a study of cytomegalovirus exposure and HLA in healthy donors. With 60 Vbeta and 13 Jbeta primers, the PCR was carried out. The method was immunoSEQ multiplex PCR; TCRdb's version includes in-frame clones alone and lacks a portion of them. The sample shows tens of thousands of clones, 60% to 80% of them seen only once. The sequencing input was PBMCs. These receptors were taken from a woman between 40 and 55 years old in good health and CMV-seropositive.

The chain uses TRBV25-1 and TRBJ2-6; a possible D gene is TRBD2 (5 bases). Looked up from germline, CDR1 is MGHDK and CDR2 is SYGVNS. Trimming removed 1 base at V and 0 bases at J, with 10 bases between. The CDR3 covers 17 residues. CDR3 residues: CASSESPGSSGANVLTF. DNA for the CDR3: TGTGCCAGCAGTGAATCCCCGGGGAGCTCTGGGGCCAACGTCCTGACTTTC.

The gene calls are TRBV9 and TRBJ2-5, with D tentatively TRBD1 (6 bases). The CDR3 is 14 amino acids. Per germline, CDR1 SGDLS and CDR2 YYNGEE. V gave up 0 bases and J gave up 3 bases, with 9 bases separating them. CDR3 residues: CASSVAGDEETQYF. CDR3 coding DNA: TGTGCCAGCAGCGTAGCAGGGGACGAAGAGACCCAGTACTTC.

The DNA of the CDR3 is TGTGCCTGGAAGGGGGGGCTGGGCAATCAGCCCCAGCATTTT. This encodes CAWKGGLGNQPQHF. The J gene is TRBJ1-5, the V gene TRBV30; a weak D match, TRBD1 (6 bases). The CDR3 totals 14 residues. Trimming removed 4 bases at V and 2 bases at J, with 12 bases between. Germline CDR1 and CDR2: GTSNPN and SVGIG (reference sequence).

The chain carries TRBV5-1 and TRBJ2-7; possibly TRBD1 for D (8 bases). With 7 bases removed from V and 3 bases from J, the gap between germline ends came to 20 bases. This CDR3 has 15 residues. Germline loops: CDR1 SGHRS, CDR2 YFSETQ. DNA for the CDR3: TGCGCCAGCCAAGGACAGGGAGGGGGAGACTACGAGCAGTACTTC. Translating it yields CASQGQGGGDYEQYF.

The V gene is TRBV7-2, the J gene TRBJ2-1, with 8 bases lining up with TRBD2. The CDR3 is 14 residues long. V lost 1 base and J lost 6; bases outside the gene matches: 2. Germline V lookup: CDR1 SGHTA, CDR2 FQGNSA. CDR3 bases: TGTGCCAGCAGCTTAGACGGGGGGGCCAATGAGCAGTTCTTC. Protein product: CASSLDGGANEQFF.

The chain has TRBV7-8 and TRBJ1-5; perhaps TRBD1 as D (6 bases). Per germline, CDR1 SGHVS and CDR2 FQNEAQ. Between the trimmed V and J ends, which lost 5 bases and 4 bases, there was a span of 18 bases. The length of the CDR3 is 16 residues. CDR3 sequence reads: CASSIGIGGRNQPQHF. The CDR3 DNA follows: TGTGCCAGCAGCATAGGCATCGGGGGGCGGAATCAGCCCCAGCATTTT.

The chain recombines TRBV7-9 with TRBJ2-2, with 9 bases identical to TRBD2. The CDR3 consists of 17 residues. V dropped 8 bases and J dropped 1; count of bases not matched to a gene: 11. The V gene's germline CDR1 is SEHNR and CDR2 FQNEAQ (reference sequence). The CDR3 DNA sequence: TGTGCCAGCCGCCCCCTTAGCGGGGGACAGAACACCGGGGAGCTGTTTTTT. As protein: CASRPLSGGQNTGELFF.

The gene calls are TRBV11-2 and TRBJ2-3; 9 bases are shared with TRBD2. Germline V gene lookup returns CDR1 SGHAT and CDR2 FQNNGV. The CDR3 loop spans 16 amino acids. With V trimmed by 1 base and J by 0 bases, 2 bases remained unmatched. DNA for the CDR3: TGTGCCAGCAGCTTAGGGCGGGGGGGCAGCACAGATACGCAGTATTTT. Translation gives CASSLGRGGSTDTQYF.